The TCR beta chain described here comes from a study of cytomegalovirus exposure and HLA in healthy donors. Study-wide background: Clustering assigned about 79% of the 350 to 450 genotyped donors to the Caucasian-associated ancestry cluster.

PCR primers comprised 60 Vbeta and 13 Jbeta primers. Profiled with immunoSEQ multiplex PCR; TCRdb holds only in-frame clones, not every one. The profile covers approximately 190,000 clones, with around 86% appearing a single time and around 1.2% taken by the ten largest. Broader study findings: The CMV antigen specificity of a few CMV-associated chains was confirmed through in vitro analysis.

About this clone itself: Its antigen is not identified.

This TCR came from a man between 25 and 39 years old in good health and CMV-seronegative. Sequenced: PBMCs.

CDR3 sequence: CAISRTGGMTEAFF. The CDR3 DNA reads as TGTGCCATCAGTAGGACAGGGGGTATGACTGAAGCTTTCTTT. The rearrangement joins TRBV10-3 to TRBJ1-1, with TRBD1 matching over 10 bases. Germline V lookup: CDR1 ENHRY, CDR2 SYGVKD. Trimming cost V 5 bases and J 5 bases; bases outside gene matches: 5. The length of the CDR3 is 14 residues.